The clone carrying this T cell receptor (beta chain) was counted a few times. TCRdb reprocessed the 5' RACE reads with MiXCR, giving one entry per CDR3 protein. The sample comprises some 300,000 distinct CDR3 sequences, 20% to 25% of which are singletons, and around 23% rests with the top ten. The entry originates in a study of T-cell memory formation after mild COVID-19. The TCR was taken from a man younger than 35 who had mild COVID-19 (a few samples of this study predate the infection). Cell type and time point are not known. Sequencing input: PBMCs or a T cell subset sorted from them (not recorded which).

The DNA for the CDR3 is TGTGCCAGCATCCCAGCCGGAATCAACCTCTTGGATACGCAGTATTTT. Translating gives CASIPAGINLLDTQYF. The rearrangement links TRBV7-8 to TRBJ2-3; D gene uncertain. This CDR3 is built from 16 residues. The germline gives CDR1 SGHVS, CDR2 FQNEAQ. Trimming removed 7 bases from V and 6 bases from J, with 23 bases in between.